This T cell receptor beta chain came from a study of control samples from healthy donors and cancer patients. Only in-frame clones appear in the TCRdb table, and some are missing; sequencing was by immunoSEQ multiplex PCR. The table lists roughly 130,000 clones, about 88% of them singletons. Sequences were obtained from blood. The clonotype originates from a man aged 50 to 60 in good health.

Here the CDR3 DNA reads TGTGCCTGGAGTCGAGACGGAAATGGCTACACCTTC. Translating gives CAWSRDGNGYTF. This rearrangement joins TRBV30 to TRBJ1-2, with D unclear. CDR1 GTSNPN and CDR2 SVGIG come from the germline V gene (reference sequence). The CDR3 consists of 12 residues. V was pared by 2 bases and J by 6 bases, with 10 bases between.